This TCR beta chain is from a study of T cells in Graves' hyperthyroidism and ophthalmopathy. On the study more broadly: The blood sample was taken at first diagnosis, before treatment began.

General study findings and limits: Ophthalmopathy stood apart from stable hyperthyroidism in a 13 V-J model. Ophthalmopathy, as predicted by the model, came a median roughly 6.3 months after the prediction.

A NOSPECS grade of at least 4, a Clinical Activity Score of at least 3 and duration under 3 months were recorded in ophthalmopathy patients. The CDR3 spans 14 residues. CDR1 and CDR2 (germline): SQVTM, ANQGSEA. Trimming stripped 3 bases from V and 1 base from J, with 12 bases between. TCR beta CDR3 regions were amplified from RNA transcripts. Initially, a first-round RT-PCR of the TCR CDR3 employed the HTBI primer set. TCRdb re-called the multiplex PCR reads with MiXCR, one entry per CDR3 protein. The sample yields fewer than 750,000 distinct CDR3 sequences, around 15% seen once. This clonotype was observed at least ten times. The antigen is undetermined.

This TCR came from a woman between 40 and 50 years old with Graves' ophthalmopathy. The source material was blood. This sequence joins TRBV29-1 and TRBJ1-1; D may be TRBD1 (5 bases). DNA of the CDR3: TGCAGCGTTGAGGTAGCAGGGACGAACACTGAAGCTTTCTTT. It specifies CSVEVAGTNTEAFF. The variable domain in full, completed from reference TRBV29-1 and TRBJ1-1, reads SAVISQKPSRDICQRGTSLTIQCQVDSQVTMMFWYRQQPGQSLTLIATANQGSEATYESGFVIDKFPISRPNLTFSTLTVSNMSPEDSSIYLCSVEVAGTNTEAFFGQGTRLTVV.